This TCR beta chain was found in a study of molecular identifiers for immune sequencing clone quantification. The CDR3 consists of 16 residues. Trimming left V 3 bases short and J 0 bases short, with 11 bases between. CDR1 is MDHEN and CDR2 is SYDVKM in the germline V gene. Findings and caveats of the study: Reports indicate spiked Jurkat TCR RNA from one cell could be found among one million naive cells.

With 10%, 30% or 50% of RNA, about 17,000 to 1,000,000 naive CD8 T cells were sequenced. TCRdb reanalysed the PCR reads using MiXCR and keeps one entry per CDR3 protein. The sample has roughly 40,000 distinct CDR3 sequences, approximately 24% seen once; the top ten hold more than 0.75%. Concerning this clonotype: Its antigen is currently unknown.

The chain combines TRBV28 with TRBJ1-4; D remains ambiguous. This receptor was obtained from a human donor in good health. Some libraries in this study had Jurkat cell RNA spiked in. The material sequenced was naive CD8+ T cells from blood, with Jurkat cell RNA spiked in. Subset given: FACS-sorted CD8+CD4-CCR7+CD45RA+ naive T cells. The CDR3 bases are TGTGCCAGCAGTTTCATCCCCGAAGCAACTAATGAAAAACTGTTTTTT. This sequence encodes CASSFIPEATNEKLFF. Filled out from reference TRBV28 and TRBJ1-4, the complete variable domain reads DVKVTQSSRYLVKRTGEKVFLECVQDMDHENMFWYRQDPGLGLRLIYFSYDVKMKEKGDIPEGYSVSREKKERFSLILESASTNQTSMYLCASSFIPEATNEKLFFGSGTQLSVL.